The present TCR beta chain was sequenced within a study of CD8 T cells in ankylosing spondylitis (dated by TCRdb to between 2016 and 2019). Background for the entire study: The study profiled T cell receptor beta repertoires in healthy donors and ankylosing spondylitis patients to find disease-linked TCR variants. The full study cohort was made up of about 24 ankylosing spondylitis patients and around 100 healthy donors. Samples of peripheral blood were taken, and for ankylosing spondylitis patients, synovial fluid was collected as well. General study outcomes and caveats: In peripheral blood, the disease-linked clones were found at relatively low frequencies and had a CD8+ phenotype. Some TCR beta motif variants had previously been reported in synovial fluid and blood of reactive arthritis patients, which suggested common disease-initiation mechanisms. Blood from ankylosing spondylitis patients appeared to be characterized by a TCR beta motif composed of about eight highly homologous amino acid variants. According to the report, matched synovial fluid samples from ankylosing spondylitis patients were significantly enriched for the disease-linked clones.

The instrument was an Illumina HiSeq 2500. Quantitative 5'-RACE with molecular barcodes was the method used to prepare the TCR beta libraries. The paper's data handling went like this. Disease-linked TCR variants were identified with a new computational method built on a probabilistic model of VDJ rearrangement. The public sequencing data were trimmed at Q25 with fastp and processed into clonotypes with MiXCR by TCRdb, which kept only in-frame beta chains. CDR3 protein sequences are deduplicated, and each keeps its most common genes and DNA. TCRdb, not the authors, supplied the V and J calls. This sample gives roughly 700,000 distinct CDR3 sequences in total; 19% of them show up just once. The ten largest make up about a fifth of the sample. The CDR3 runs 15 residues from the cysteine to the phenylalanine. Only the CDR3 portion is preserved as DNA: 45 bases, with reading frame beginning at the first base. V is cut by 1 base and J by 5 bases, and the space between the germline ends is 13 bases. Sequences SGDLS (CDR1) and YYNGEE (CDR2) are obtained from the germline V gene.

Comment on this clonotype: The specificity of this receptor is unknown. The record has no base qualities; no much larger clone is one base away.

The chain uses TRBV9 and TRBJ2-1; no D segment can be confidently identified. What was sequenced was blood, either unsorted or a sorted T cell fraction (not recorded which). The TCR sequence derives from a male donor with ankylosing spondylitis. The CDR3 region: CASSVYGLSDNEQFF. Read as DNA, the sequence is TGTGCCAGCAGCGTATACGGGTTATCGGACAATGAGCAGTTCTTC.